A selection of T cell receptor beta chains follows, all from one sample in a study of T cell repertoires in cytomegalovirus infection. TCRdb recomputed calls from the reads with MiXCR, one row per CDR3 protein. The data contain about 500,000 distinct CDR3 sequences, 30% to 40% of them seen just once; the ten biggest clones take up roughly 15%. Their recognized antigens are unknown. Sequencing used cultured PBMCs, obtained from culture after CMV antigen stimulation. The receptors shown here come from a human donor in good health (CMV status not recorded). Some clones in this sample may be carry-over from other donors' samples. Each CDR3 is given with its conserved first and last residue. Each record gives: clone size, CDR3 length, V gene, J gene, D gene, CDR3 protein, CDR3 DNA. A D gene is named only where the DNA matches it firmly. Size is omitted from some rows. Given values are once, few, many or a class for expanded clones.

>-|13|TRBV28|TRBJ2-4|-
CASWGEGRNIQYF
TGTGCCAGCTGGGGGGAAGGGAGAAACATTCAGTACTTC
>-|13|TRBV19|TRBJ2-7|-
CASSVSSYYEQYF
TGTGCCAGTAGTGTTTCTTCCTACTACGAGCAGTACTTC
>few|15|TRBV10-1|TRBJ2-1|-
CASSGRGAGYNEQFF
TGCGCCAGCAGCGGCCGAGGGGCAGGGTACAATGAGCAGTTCTTC
>-|14|TRBV11-2|TRBJ2-7|-
CASSLEGLGNEQYF
TGTGCCAGCAGCTTGGAAGGTCTGGGGAACGAGCAGTACTTC
>-|12|TRBV20-1|TRBJ1-2|TRBD1
CSAWTGSHGYTF
TGCAGTGCTTGGACAGGGAGCCATGGCTACACCTTC
>few|16|TRBV4-1|TRBJ1-5|TRBD1
CASSPRQGPSNQPQHF
TGCGCCAGCAGCCCCCGACAGGGTCCAAGCAATCAGCCCCAGCATTTT
>-|12|TRBV11-2|TRBJ2-7|-
CASSKIASEQYF
TGTGCCAGCAGCAAGATAGCATCCGAGCAGTACTTC
>few|15|TRBV7-2|TRBJ1-5|-
CASSSTANSNQPQHF
TGTGCCAGCAGTTCGACGGCTAATAGCAATCAGCCCCAGCATTTT
>few|15|TRBV4-3|TRBJ1-2|-
CASSQGGASGYGYTF
TGCGCCAGCAGCCAGGGGGGGGCCTCGGGGTATGGCTACACCTTC
>-|18|TRBV27|TRBJ2-3|TRBD2
CASSPTLRTSGKTDTQYF
TGTGCCAGCAGTCCCACCCTAAGGACTAGCGGGAAAACAGATACGCAGTATTTT
>many|13|TRBV7-2|TRBJ2-7|TRBD1
CASSFDRGYEQYF
TGTGCCAGCAGCTTCGACAGGGGCTACGAGCAGTACTTC
>-|17|TRBV7-2|TRBJ2-1|TRBD1
CASSHFPRTGAYNEQFF
TGTGCCAGCAGCCACTTCCCAAGGACAGGGGCTTACAATGAGCAGTTCTTC
>-|15|TRBV5-5|TRBJ1-6|TRBD1
CASSPPGQGHSPLHF
TGTGCCAGCAGCCCTCCGGGACAGGGCCATTCACCCCTCCACTTT
>many|19|TRBV6-1|TRBJ2-4|TRBD1
CASSGGGLRQRLAKNIQYF
TGTGCCAGCAGTGGAGGGGGCCTCAGGCAACGGTTAGCCAAAAACATTCAGTACTTC
>few|14|TRBV6-6|TRBJ2-7|-
CASSSGTSAYEQYF
TGTGCCAGCAGTTCTGGGACCTCGGCCTACGAGCAGTACTTC